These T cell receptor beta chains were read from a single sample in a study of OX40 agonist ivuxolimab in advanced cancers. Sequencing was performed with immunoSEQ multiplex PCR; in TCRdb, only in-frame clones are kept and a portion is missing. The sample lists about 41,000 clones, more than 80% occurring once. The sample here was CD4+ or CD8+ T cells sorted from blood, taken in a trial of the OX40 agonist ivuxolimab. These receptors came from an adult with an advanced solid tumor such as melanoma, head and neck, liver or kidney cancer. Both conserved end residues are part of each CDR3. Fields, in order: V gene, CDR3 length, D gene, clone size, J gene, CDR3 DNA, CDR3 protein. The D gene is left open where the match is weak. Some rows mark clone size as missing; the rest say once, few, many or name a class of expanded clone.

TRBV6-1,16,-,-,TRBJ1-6,TGTGCCAGCAGTGTCCGGGCCTGGACAGATAATTCACCCCTCCACTTT,CASSVRAWTDNSPLHF
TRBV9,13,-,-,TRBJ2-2,TGTGCCAGCAGCTTTGTGGACACCGGGGAGCTGTTTTTT,CASSFVDTGELFF
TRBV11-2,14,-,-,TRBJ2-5,TGTGCCAGCAGCTCGGAGAACTGGCAAGAGACCCAGTACTTC,CASSSENWQETQYF
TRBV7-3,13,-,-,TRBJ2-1,TGTGCCAGCAGCTCTCGGCCTTCCGGTGAGCAGTTCTTC,CASSSRPSGEQFF
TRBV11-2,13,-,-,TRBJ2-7,TGTGCCAGCAGCTTAGGCAGGGGAGACGAGCAGTACTTC,CASSLGRGDEQYF
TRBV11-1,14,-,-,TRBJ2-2,TGTGCCAGCAACCAGCAGGGAATCGTCGGGGAGCTGTTTTTT,CASNQQGIVGELFF
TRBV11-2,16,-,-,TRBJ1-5,TGTGCCAGCAGCAAAGGATCGTCGGGCCTTCTTCAGCCCCAGCATTTT,CASSKGSSGLLQPQHF
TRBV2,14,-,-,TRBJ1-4,TGTGCCAGCAGTGAGGGTTCGGCGGTAGAAAAACTGTTTTTT,CASSEGSAVEKLFF
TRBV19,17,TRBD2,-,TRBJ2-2,TGTGCCAGTAACAGGGGACTAGCGGGGGGCGGCACCGGGGAGCTGTTTTTT,CASNRGLAGGGTGELFF
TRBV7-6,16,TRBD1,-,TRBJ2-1,TGTGCCAGCAGCTTAGCACAGCACAGGGGGTACAATGAGCAGTTCTTC,CASSLAQHRGYNEQFF
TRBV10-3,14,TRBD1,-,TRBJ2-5,TGTGCCACCAGACAGGGGGATGGAGTAGAGACCCAGTACTTC,CATRQGDGVETQYF
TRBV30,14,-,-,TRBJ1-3,TGTGCCTGGAGTGAGGGGGGGCCTGGAAACACCATATATTTT,CAWSEGGPGNTIYF
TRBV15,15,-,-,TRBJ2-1,TGTGCCACCAGGTTAATGAGTATGGGGCACAATGAGCAGTTCTTC,CATRLMSMGHNEQFF
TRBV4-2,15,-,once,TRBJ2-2,TGTGCCAGCAGCCAAGGTGGTGCGCTCACCGGGGAGCTGTTTTTT,CASSQGGALTGELFF
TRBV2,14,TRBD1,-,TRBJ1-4,TGTGCCAGCAGTGACAGGGGGTTTAGGGAAAAACTGTTTTTT,CASSDRGFREKLFF
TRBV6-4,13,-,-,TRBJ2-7,TGTGCCAGCAGTTACAGGATCTCCTACGAGCAGTACTTC,CASSYRISYEQYF
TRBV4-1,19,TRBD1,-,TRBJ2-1,TGCGCCAGCAGCCAAAATCTACCTTTTGGACAGGCCTCCTACAATGAGCAGTTCTTC,CASSQNLPFGQASYNEQFF
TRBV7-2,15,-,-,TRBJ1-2,TGTGCCAGCAGCCCGCCGAATCGTCTCGAGATAGGCTACACCTTC,CASSPPNRLEIGYTF
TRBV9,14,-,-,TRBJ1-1,TGTGCCAGCAGCCTCGGGACGAGGAACACTGAAGCTTTCTTT,CASSLGTRNTEAFF
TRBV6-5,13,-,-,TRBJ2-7,TGTGCCAGCAGTGCAGGACAGAACTACGAGCAGTACTTC,CASSAGQNYEQYF
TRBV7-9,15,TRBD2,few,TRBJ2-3,TGTGCCAGCAGCGCCGGGGGGACTAGAGAAGATACGCAGTATTTT,CASSAGGTREDTQYF
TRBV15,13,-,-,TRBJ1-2,TGTGCCACCAGCAGAGCACAGGGAGATGGCTACACCTTC,CATSRAQGDGYTF
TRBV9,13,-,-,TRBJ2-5,TGTGCCAGCAGCGTAGCCCAGCAAGAGACCCAGTACTTC,CASSVAQQETQYF
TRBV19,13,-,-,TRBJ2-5,TGTGCCAGTAGTACAGGGGGGATGGAGACCCAGTACTTC,CASSTGGMETQYF
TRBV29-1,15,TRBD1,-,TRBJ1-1,TGCAGCGTTGAACCCCGGACAGGCTTGAACACTGAAGCTTTCTTT,CSVEPRTGLNTEAFF
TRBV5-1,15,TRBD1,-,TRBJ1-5,TGCGCCAGCAGCCCCTTAACAGGGGGCAATCAGCCCCAGCATTTT,CASSPLTGGNQPQHF
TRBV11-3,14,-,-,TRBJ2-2,TGTGCCAGCAGCCTCGACCGAGACACCGGGGAGCTGTTTTTT,CASSLDRDTGELFF
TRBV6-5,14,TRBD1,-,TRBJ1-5,TGTGCCAGCAGACCCACAGGGGAGCGACAGCCCCAGCATTTT,CASRPTGERQPQHF
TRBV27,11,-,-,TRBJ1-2,TGTGCCAGCAGTGGGGGCTATGGCTACACCTTC,CASSGGYGYTF
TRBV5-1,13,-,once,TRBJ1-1,TGCGCCAGCAGTCCCAGCTTGAACACTGAAGCTTTCTTT,CASSPSLNTEAFF
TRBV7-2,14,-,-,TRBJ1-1,TGTGCCAGCAGCCCCGGGACGGCGAACACTGAAGCTTTCTTT,CASSPGTANTEAFF
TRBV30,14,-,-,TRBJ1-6,TGTGCCTGGACTACCGGACCAGTGGACTCACCCCTCCACTTT,CAWTTGPVDSPLHF
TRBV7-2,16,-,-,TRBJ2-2,TGTGCCAGCAGCCCATCCCCCTTTAGTAGCACCGGGGAGCTGTTTTTT,CASSPSPFSSTGELFF
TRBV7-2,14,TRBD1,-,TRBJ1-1,TGTGCCATCTCCAAGACAGGGAAAGTCACTGAAGCTTTCTTT,CAISKTGKVTEAFF
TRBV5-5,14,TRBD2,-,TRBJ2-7,TGTGCCAGCAGCCCGGGGACTAGCGGCTACGAGCAGTACTTC,CASSPGTSGYEQYF
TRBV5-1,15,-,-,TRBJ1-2,TGCGCCAGCAGCTTGGCGGTCGGCAGGCTCTCTGGCTACACCTTC,CASSLAVGRLSGYTF
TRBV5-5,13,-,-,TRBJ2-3,TGTGCCAGCAGCTTTCAGGGGAAAGATACGCAGTATTTT,CASSFQGKDTQYF
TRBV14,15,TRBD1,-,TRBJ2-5,TGTGCCAGCAGCCAAATGGACAGGGGCCAAGAGACCCAGTACTTC,CASSQMDRGQETQYF
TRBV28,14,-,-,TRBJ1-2,TGTGCCAGCAGACCAACCTCGTTCGGCTATGGCTACACCTTC,CASRPTSFGYGYTF
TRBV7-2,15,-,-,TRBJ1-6,TGTGCCAGCAACCCTGGGAACGGAGATAATTCACCCCTCCACTTT,CASNPGNGDNSPLHF
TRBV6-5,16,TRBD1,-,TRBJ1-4,TGTGCCAGCAGTTACGGGACAGGGAGTATCGGAGAAAAACTGTTTTTT,CASSYGTGSIGEKLFF
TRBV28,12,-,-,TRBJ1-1,TGTGCCAGCAGGAGGGGGGACACTGAAGCTTTCTTT,CASRRGDTEAFF
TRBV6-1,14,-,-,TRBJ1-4,TGTGCCAGCAGTGAAGCCCAGCATAATGAAAAACTGTTTTTT,CASSEAQHNEKLFF
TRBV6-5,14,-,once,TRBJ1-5,TGTGCCAGCAGTTCAGGACAAAGGGGTCAGCCCCAGCATTTT,CASSSGQRGQPQHF
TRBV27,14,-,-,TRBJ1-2,TGTGCCAGCAGTGGCGCGGACCCACGCGGTGGCTACACCTTC,CASSGADPRGGYTF
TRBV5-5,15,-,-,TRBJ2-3,TGTGCCAGCAGCCGCCCGGGGACTAGCACAGATACGCAGTATTTT,CASSRPGTSTDTQYF
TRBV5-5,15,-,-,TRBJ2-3,TGTGCCAGCAGCTTGCAGTCAGGGGTTGTGGATACGCAGTATTTT,CASSLQSGVVDTQYF
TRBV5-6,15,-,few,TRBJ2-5,TGTGCCAGCAGCTGGGGGCCGTCAGGGCCAGAGACCCAGTACTTC,CASSWGPSGPETQYF
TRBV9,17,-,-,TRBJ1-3,TGTGCCAGCAGCCCCTACCCTAAGGGGAACTCTGGAAACACCATATATTTT,CASSPYPKGNSGNTIYF